A selection of T cell receptor beta chains follows, all from one sample in a study of blood T cells in healthy people across ages. TCRdb reprocessed the 5' RACE reads via MiXCR and lists one record per CDR3 protein. The sample consists of some 560,000 distinct CDR3 sequences, about 28% of them appearing once. Another study also made use of these data, one on T cells of mothers and their children.

Material for sequencing was blood. The receptor source for this set is a boy aged 2 to 9 in good health. CDR3s include the opening cysteine and the closing phenylalanine or tryptophan. D genes are given only for firm matches. Rows may omit the clone size; those that give it use once, few, many or a size class.

j_call clone_size d_call v_call cdr3_nt cdr3_aa
TRBJ1-1 few NA TRBV12-3/TRBV12-4 TGTGCCAGCAGTTTAGGGGTGGGGCAGACCGAAGCTTTCTTT CASSLGVGQTEAFF
TRBJ2-7 many NA TRBV5-1 TGCGCCAGCAGCTTGGGGACAAAATACGAGCAGTACTTC CASSLGTKYEQYF
TRBJ1-1 few NA TRBV7-9 TGTGCCAGCAGCTTAGCGCGCGTGAACACTGAAGCTTTCTTT CASSLARVNTEAFF
TRBJ2-5 NA NA TRBV29-1 TGCAGCGTTTTATCGCAGCAAGAGACCCAGTACTTC CSVLSQQETQYF
TRBJ2-5 few NA TRBV7-9 TGTGCCAGCAGCTTAGTACCACAGAAAGAAGAGACCCAGTACTTC CASSLVPQKEETQYF
TRBJ2-1 NA TRBD2 TRBV20-1 TGCAGTGCTAGAAAGAGACCGGGGGGTGAGCAGTTCTTC CSARKRPGGEQFF
TRBJ1-2 few NA TRBV20-1 TGCAGTGCTCGCGGTTGGGGAGACGATGGCTACACCTTC CSARGWGDDGYTF
TRBJ1-1 few TRBD1 TRBV29-1 TGCAGCGTGGACAGGGGGTGGGCTTTCTTT CSVDRGWAFF
TRBJ2-7 few NA TRBV28 TGTGCCAGCAGTCACGACAGGTTCTACGAGCAGTACTTC CASSHDRFYEQYF
TRBJ2-7 NA NA TRBV14 TGTGCCAGCAGCCAAGAAGGGACGCTCGGGATCCTCTACGAGCAGTACTTC CASSQEGTLGILYEQYF
TRBJ1-2 few TRBD1 TRBV12-3/TRBV12-4 TGTGCCAGCAGTAGTAGGACAGGCGGCTACACCTTC CASSSRTGGYTF
TRBJ2-1 few NA TRBV27 TGTGCCAGCAGTTTCATAGGAGAGTACAATGAGCAGTTCTTC CASSFIGEYNEQFF
TRBJ1-1 NA NA TRBV6-6 TGTGCCAGCAGTTACACTCCATCCCTAATGAACACTGAAGCTTTCTTT CASSYTPSLMNTEAFF
TRBJ2-1 many NA TRBV12-3/TRBV12-4 TGTGCCAGCAGTTCAACTATGATCTCCTACAATGAGCAGTTCTTC CASSSTMISYNEQFF
TRBJ2-7 NA NA TRBV5-1 TGCGCCAGCAGCTTGGTGGGGGAGTACGAGCAGTACTTC CASSLVGEYEQYF
TRBJ2-1 few TRBD2 TRBV14 TGTGCCAGCAGCCTCCGACTAGCGGGAGTAGCCTACAATGAGCAGTTCTTC CASSLRLAGVAYNEQFF
TRBJ2-2 few NA TRBV24-1 TGTGCCACCAGAAGAGGGGACTCCGACACCGGGGAGCTGTTTTTT CATRRGDSDTGELFF
TRBJ2-1 few NA TRBV5-5 TGTGCCAGCAGCTTGGAGGCGAGCTCCTACAATGAGCAGTTCTTC CASSLEASSYNEQFF
TRBJ2-1 few NA TRBV19 TGTGCCAGTAGTATCGTAGGGGGGGCCCGATCCTACAATGAGCAGTTCTTC CASSIVGGARSYNEQFF
TRBJ2-7 NA NA TRBV6-2/TRBV6-3 TGTGCCAGCGAAAAGACGACAGGCTCCTACGAGCAGTACTTC CASEKTTGSYEQYF
TRBJ1-1 few NA TRBV7-3 TGTGCCAGCAGCTCGCCCGGGTGGTCTGAAGCTTTCTTT CASSSPGWSEAFF
TRBJ1-1 NA NA TRBV7-6 TGTGCCAGCAGCTTAGGGGGGTTACTCATGAACACTGAAGCTTTCTTT CASSLGGLLMNTEAFF
TRBJ2-1 NA TRBD2 TRBV29-1 TGCAGCGTTGCTGGGACTAGCTCCCGCGGCTCCTACAATGAGCAGTTCTTC CSVAGTSSRGSYNEQFF
TRBJ2-1 NA NA TRBV7-2 TGTGCCAGCAGCTTAGTTGGTAGCGGAACTTACAATGAGCAGTTCTTC CASSLVGSGTYNEQFF
TRBJ2-5 few NA TRBV6-2/TRBV6-3 TGTGCCAGCAGAGATCCGGCTTCCAAAGAGACCCAGTACTTC CASRDPASKETQYF
TRBJ1-1 NA NA TRBV20-1 TGCAGTGCTCAGGACGACGGACTGAACACTGAAGCTTTCTTT CSAQDDGLNTEAFF
TRBJ2-1 once TRBD2 TRBV4-1 TGCGCCAGCAGCCAAGATGAACTAGCGGGGGGAGGAAATGAGCAGTTCTTC CASSQDELAGGGNEQFF
TRBJ2-4 NA NA TRBV1 TGCACCAGCAGACCCGGGGGACCCACCAAAAACATTCAGTACTTC CTSRPGGPTKNIQYF
TRBJ2-7 NA NA TRBV11-2 TGTGCCAGCAGCGCCATATCGGGACCGCCCGAGCAGTACTTC CASSAISGPPEQYF
TRBJ1-2 NA TRBD1 TRBV12-3/TRBV12-4 TGTGCCAGCAGCCCCGGGACAGGGACCGGCTACACCTTC CASSPGTGTGYTF
TRBJ2-5 NA NA TRBV18 TGTGCCAGCTCACCCGAACGGGACTCCACGCGCCAGTACTTC CASSPERDSTRQYF
TRBJ2-4 few TRBD2 TRBV20-1 TGCAGTGCCCAGGGCCCAGCGGGGGGGAGAAACATTCAGTACTTC CSAQGPAGGRNIQYF
TRBJ2-7 many NA TRBV2 TGTGCCAGCACCGGCGGGTACGAGCAGTACTTC CASTGGYEQYF
TRBJ2-5 few NA TRBV7-6 TGTGCCAGCAGCTTAGAGCCCTCGATCGGGAGACAGACCCAGTACTTC CASSLEPSIGRQTQYF
TRBJ2-5 few NA TRBV7-3 TGTGCCAGCAGCCCGGGGGACCTACAAGAGACCCAGTACTTC CASSPGDLQETQYF
TRBJ1-4 NA TRBD1 TRBV15 TGTGCCACCAGCCGGGGACAGGCGATTGCGAGTGAAAAACTGTTTTTT CATSRGQAIASEKLFF
TRBJ2-2 few TRBD1 TRBV12-3/TRBV12-4 TGTGCCAGCAGGACAGGGCGGACCACCGGGGAGCTGTTTTTT CASRTGRTTGELFF
TRBJ1-4 many NA TRBV7-9 TGTGCCAGCTCACCGAATGAAAAACTGTTTTTT CASSPNEKLFF
TRBJ2-7 NA TRBD2 TRBV7-8 TGTGCCAGCAGCCCAAGGACTAGCGGGAGGGATTACGAGCAGTACTTC CASSPRTSGRDYEQYF
TRBJ2-7 NA TRBD1 TRBV7-2 TGTGCCAGCAGCTTAGATTCGGGACAGGGGACCTACGAGCAGTACTTC CASSLDSGQGTYEQYF
TRBJ1-1 NA TRBD1 TRBV4-2 TGTGCCAGCAGCCCGGGACAGCCGAACACTGAAGCTTTCTTT CASSPGQPNTEAFF
TRBJ1-1 NA NA TRBV10-3 TGTGCCATCAGTGTAAATGGACAAATGAACACTGAAGCTTTCTTT CAISVNGQMNTEAFF
TRBJ2-1 few NA TRBV5-1 TGCGCCAGCAGCTTTAATAGGCAGGGGAGCGTCGATGAGCAGTTCTTC CASSFNRQGSVDEQFF
TRBJ2-3 NA NA TRBV14 TGTGCCAGCAGCCAAAGGGGCTCGGGACTTTTCACAGATACGCAGTATTTT CASSQRGSGLFTDTQYF
TRBJ1-3 NA NA TRBV3-1 TGTGCCAGCAGCCGCGGCGAGACAGGTGGAAACACCATATATTTT CASSRGETGGNTIYF
TRBJ1-5 NA TRBD1 TRBV6-5 TGTGCCAGCAGACCAAGACAGGGTGTTCAGCCCCAGCATTTT CASRPRQGVQPQHF
TRBJ1-2 many NA TRBV7-3 TGTGCCAGCAGCTTAATCGCGGGGGCTAACTATGGCTACACCTTC CASSLIAGANYGYTF
TRBJ1-2 NA TRBD1 TRBV9 TGTGCCAGCAGCTCCACGGGGGACAGGCGAACCCTGGGTGGCTACACCTTC CASSSTGDRRTLGGYTF
TRBJ1-2 few TRBD1 TRBV9 TGTGCCAGCAGCGTAGGGTCAGGGGGCGAGGATGGCTACACCTTC CASSVGSGGEDGYTF
TRBJ2-5 NA TRBD2 TRBV18 TGTGCCAGCTCATCGGAAAACAGCGGGAGAGGCGGGGAGACCCAGTACTTC CASSSENSGRGGETQYF
TRBJ1-1 NA TRBD1 TRBV7-9 TGTGCCAGCAGCTGGACAGGACCGAAAGCTTTCTTT CASSWTGPKAFF
TRBJ2-5 NA NA TRBV2 TGTGCCACCCTCCGGGGCGTCGAGGAGACCCAGTACTTC CATLRGVEETQYF
TRBJ1-1 few NA TRBV20-1 TGCAGTGCTAGGGGCGAGGCGGAGACTGAAGCTTTCTTT CSARGEAETEAFF
TRBJ1-3 few NA TRBV3-1 TGTGCCAGCAGTCACGGGAGCAGCCTTATCCTCTCTGGAAACACCATATATTTT CASSHGSSLILSGNTIYF
TRBJ2-1 NA NA TRBV20-1 TGCAGTGCTAGTGGTGACGGAAGGACCAATGAGCAGTTCTTC CSASGDGRTNEQFF
TRBJ2-5 NA TRBD1 TRBV5-1 TGCGCCAGCAGCGGAATCAACAGGGGCTTACAGACCCAGTACTTC CASSGINRGLQTQYF
TRBJ1-1 few NA TRBV5-6 TGTGCCAGCAGCTTCCTCACCCGAGGGGACACTGAAGCTTTCTTT CASSFLTRGDTEAFF
TRBJ2-5 many TRBD2 TRBV7-2 TGTGCCAGCAGCCCAAGGACTAGCCGCGAGACCCAGTACTTC CASSPRTSRETQYF
TRBJ2-5 NA NA TRBV21-1 TGTGCCACTCCGGGGACAGAGCAAGAGACCCAGTACTTC CATPGTEQETQYF